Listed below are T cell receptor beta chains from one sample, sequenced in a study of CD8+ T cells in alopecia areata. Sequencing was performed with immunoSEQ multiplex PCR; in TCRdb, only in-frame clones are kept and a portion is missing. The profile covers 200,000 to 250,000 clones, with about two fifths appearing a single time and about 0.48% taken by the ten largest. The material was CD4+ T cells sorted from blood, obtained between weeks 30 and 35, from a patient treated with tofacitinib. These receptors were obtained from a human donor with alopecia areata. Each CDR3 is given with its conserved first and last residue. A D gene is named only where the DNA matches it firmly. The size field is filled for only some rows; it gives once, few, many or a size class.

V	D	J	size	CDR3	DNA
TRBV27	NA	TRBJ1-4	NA	CASSLQGSNEKLFF	TGTGCCAGCAGTTTACAGGGATCTAATGAAAAACTGTTTTTT
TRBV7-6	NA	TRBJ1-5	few	CASSSAGNNQPQHF	TGTGCCAGCAGCTCAGCAGGGAACAATCAGCCCCAGCATTTT
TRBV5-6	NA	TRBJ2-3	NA	CASRIGGAGTDTQYF	TGTGCCAGCAGGATAGGGGGGGCAGGCACAGATACGCAGTATTTT
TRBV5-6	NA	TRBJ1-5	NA	CASSSTVGVNQPQHF	TGTGCCAGCAGCTCGACCGTGGGAGTCAATCAGCCCCAGCATTTT
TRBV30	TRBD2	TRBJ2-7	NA	CAWKVAGGPYEQYF	TGTGCCTGGAAAGTAGCGGGAGGGCCCTACGAGCAGTACTTC
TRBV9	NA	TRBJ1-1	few	CASSVGPIWTGTEAFF	TGTGCCAGCAGCGTAGGTCCCATCTGGACGGGCACTGAAGCTTTCTTT
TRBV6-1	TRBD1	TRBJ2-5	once	CASSDNTGGRETQYF	TGTGCCAGCAGTGACAATACAGGGGGCCGGGAGACCCAGTACTTC
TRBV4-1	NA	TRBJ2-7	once	CASSPSQTNRAVLSIF	TGCGCCAGCAGCCCCTCCCAGACCAATCGAGCAGTACTTAGCATTTTC
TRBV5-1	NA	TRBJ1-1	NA	CASSLTSVNTEAFF	TGCGCCAGCAGCTTGACCTCCGTGAACACTGAAGCTTTCTTT
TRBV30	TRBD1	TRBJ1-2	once	CAWSVLSGQGNYGYTF	TGTGCCTGGAGTGTACTTTCGGGACAGGGGAACTATGGCTACACCTTC
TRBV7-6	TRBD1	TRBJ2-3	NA	CASSLPVREGARADTQYF	TGTGCCAGCAGCCTACCCGTGCGAGAGGGGGCGCGGGCAGATACGCAGTATTTT
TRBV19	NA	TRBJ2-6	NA	CASSTASSGANVLTF	TGTGCCAGTAGTACCGCCAGCTCTGGGGCCAACGTCCTGACTTTC
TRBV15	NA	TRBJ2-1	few	CATSRVVGDEQFF	TGTGCCACCAGCAGAGTCGTGGGGGACGAGCAGTTCTTC
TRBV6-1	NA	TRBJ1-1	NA	CASSESLNTEAFF	TGTGCCAGCAGTGAATCCCTGAACACTGAAGCTTTCTTT
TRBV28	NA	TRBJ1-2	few	CASKGSPLYGYTF	TGTGCCAGCAAAGGCTCACCGCTCTATGGCTACACCTTC
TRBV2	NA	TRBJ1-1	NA	CASSENEAFF	TGTGCCAGCAGTGAAAATGAAGCTTTCTTT
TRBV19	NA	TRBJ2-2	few	CASSDPGGYTGELFF	TGTGCCAGTAGTGATCCTGGAGGCTACACCGGGGAGCTGTTTTTT
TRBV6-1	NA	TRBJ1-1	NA	CASSEVPDTEAFF	TGTGCCAGCAGTGAAGTGCCCGACACTGAAGCTTTCTTT
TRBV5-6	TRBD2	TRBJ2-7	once	CASSPGLANEQYF	TGTGCCAGCAGTCCGGGACTAGCGAACGAGCAGTACTTC
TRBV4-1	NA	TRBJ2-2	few	CASSQDTYNANTGELFF	TGCGCCAGCAGCCAAGATACCTATAACGCGAACACCGGGGAGCTGTTTTTT
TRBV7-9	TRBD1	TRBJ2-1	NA	CASSLTGVGEQFF	TGTGCCAGCAGCTTGACAGGGGTCGGTGAGCAGTTCTTC
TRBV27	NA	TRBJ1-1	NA	CASRGGMNTEAFF	TGTGCCAGCAGAGGGGGAATGAACACTGAAGCTTTCTTT
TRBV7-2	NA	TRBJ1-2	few	CASSLDVGQAYGYTF	TGTGCCAGCAGCTTAGATGTAGGGCAGGCCTATGGCTACACCTTC
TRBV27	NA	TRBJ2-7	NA	CASSLRRGGTYEQYF	TGTGCCAGCAGTCTCAGAAGGGGGGGGACCTACGAGCAGTACTTC
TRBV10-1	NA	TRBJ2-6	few	CASFRQVISGANVLTF	TGCGCCAGCTTCAGACAGGTGATCTCTGGGGCCAACGTCCTGACTTTC